These 13 T cell receptor beta chains were all obtained from the same sample, sequenced in a study of blood T cell repertoires in COVID-19. Using immunoSEQ multiplex PCR, the repertoire was profiled, and TCRdb retains in-frame clones only, with some absent. In the table there are approximately 150,000 clones, approximately 84% of which are singletons. Sequencing was carried out using peripheral blood. Receptors were obtained from a woman of 80 years or more with acute or convalescent COVID-19.

V and J are TRBV7-2 and TRBJ1-2, with D possibly TRBD1 on 5 matching bases. V was trimmed by 1 base and J by 4 bases, leaving 7 bases between them. This CDR3 is 13 amino acids long. CDR1 and CDR2 (germline): SGHTA, FQGNSA. CDR3 residues: CASSLDRTYGYTF. In nucleotides, the CDR3 is TGTGCCAGCAGCTTAGACAGGACCTATGGCTACACCTTC. Full variable domain (rest looked up from reference TRBV7-2 and TRBJ1-2): GAGVSQSPSNKVTEKGKDVELRCDPISGHTALYWYRQSLGQGLEFLIYFQGNSAPDKSGLPSDRFSAERTGGSVSTLTIQRTQQEDSAVYLCASSLDRTYGYTFGSGTRLTVV.

The rearrangement links TRBV4-2 to TRBJ1-4; the D is unclear. The V end lost 0 bases, the J end lost 0 bases, and 5 bases lay between the germline ends. The CDR3 sequence is 15 residues long. Germline-derived CDR1 and CDR2 are LGHNA and YNFKEQ. CDR3 nucleotides: TGTGCCAGCAGCCAAGACAGTGCAACTAATGAAAAACTGTTTTTT. Translated: CASSQDSATNEKLFF.

V is TRBV5-5 and J is TRBJ2-2, with D perhaps TRBD2 (6 bases). The CDR3 is 15 residues long. Germline loops: CDR1 SGHKS, CDR2 YYEKEE (reference sequence). Trimming shortened V by 0 bases and J by 6 bases, and 12 bases separated the two germline ends. The CDR3 region is CASSLGLVGAGELFF. The CDR3 bases are TGTGCCAGCAGCTTGGGACTAGTGGGTGCCGGGGAGCTGTTTTTT.

The chain joins TRBV3-1 (or the pseudogene TRBV3-2) to TRBJ2-1; 12 nucleotides agree with TRBD2. The V and J ends lost 4 bases and 2 bases, in that order; junction bases with no gene match: 0. CDR1 is LGHDT, CDR2 YNNKEL, per germline (reference sequence). This CDR3 is built from 15 residues. CDR3 in amino acids: CASSRTSGTYNEQFF. The CDR3 coding sequence is TGTGCCAGCAGCCGGACTAGCGGGACCTACAATGAGCAGTTCTTC.

The chain joins TRBV10-2 to TRBJ2-7; 11 positions match TRBD2. CDR3 length equals 14 residues. Germline CDR1 WSHSY, CDR2 SAAADI. The trim removed 7 bases at V and 1 base at J, leaving 3 bases unmatched. The CDR3 sequence: CASTGTSGSYEQYF. CDR3 DNA sequence: TGCGCCAGCACCGGGACTAGCGGATCCTACGAGCAGTACTTC.

The chain is built from TRBV10-1 and TRBJ1-1; tentatively, D is TRBD1 (6 bases). Germline CDR1 WNHNN, CDR2 SYGVQD (reference sequence). V was cut by 2 bases and J by 6 bases, with 10 bases left in between. The CDR3 extends over 13 amino acids. The CDR3 region is CASSEANRAEAFF. DNA of the CDR3: TGCGCCAGCAGTGAGGCAAACAGGGCTGAAGCTTTCTTT.

The chain's CDR3 is CASSLLAGVSYEQYF. The CDR3 DNA reads as TGTGCCAGCAGCTTACTCGCGGGGGTGTCCTACGAGCAGTACTTC. V usage is TRBV11-2 and J usage is TRBJ2-7; TRBD2 matches at 7 bases. The CDR3 runs 15 residues. J was trimmed by 1 base and V by 2 bases; bases with no gene match: 5. From germline, CDR1 is SGHAT and CDR2 FQNNGV.

V gene TRBV6-2 or TRBV6-3 combines with J gene TRBJ1-1, with no clear D. The germline gives CDR1 MNHEY, CDR2 SVGEGT. The CDR3 runs to 12 residues. V shed 5 bases and J shed 5 bases, with 9 bases lying between them. For the CDR3, the DNA is TGTGCCAGCAGTCGCCAGAATACTGAAGCTTTCTTT. Translating gives CASSRQNTEAFF.

V gene TRBV5-4 combines with J gene TRBJ1-2; a weak D match, TRBD1 (6 bases). V shed 4 bases and J shed 3 bases, with 10 bases lying between them. CDR1 and CDR2 from the germline V gene are SGHNT and YYREEE (reference sequence). This CDR3 is built from 13 residues. Written as DNA, the CDR3 is TGTGCCAGCAGCGGCAGGGGAGACTATGGCTACACCTTC. Translation gives CASSGRGDYGYTF.

J is TRBJ1-1 and V is TRBV19, with 8 nucleotides matching TRBD1. CDR3 length equals 14 residues. Per the germline V gene, CDR1 is LNHDA and CDR2 is SQIVND (reference sequence). The V segment lost 2 bases and the J segment 3 bases; nucleotides outside the gene matches: 2. The CDR3, as DNA: TGTGCCAGTAGTATACAGGGGGCGGACACTGAAGCTTTCTTT. Its translation is CASSIQGADTEAFF.

The chain recombines TRBV11-2 with TRBJ1-2, with 7 bases lining up with TRBD1. The length of the CDR3 is 16 residues. Germline V gives CDR1 SGHAT, CDR2 FQNNGV. Germline trimming cut 3 bases from V and 8 bases from J; bases unmatched to any gene: 15. The CDR3 loop reads CASSFYSGGGNSGYTF. The CDR3, as DNA: TGTGCCAGCAGCTTCTATTCAGGGGGAGGAAATAGCGGCTACACCTTC.

The chain has TRBV29-1 and TRBJ1-2; maybe TRBD1 (6 bases). Trimming pared 6 bases from V and 7 bases from J, leaving 18 bases between. There are 13 residues in the CDR3. CDR1 is SQVTM and CDR2 is ANQGSEA in the germline V gene. This chain's CDR3 is CSVIVWGGSGYTF. The DNA of the CDR3 is TGCAGCGTGATAGTCTGGGGGGGCTCTGGCTACACCTTC.

A few counts support this clone. The chain couples TRBV20-1 to TRBJ2-7; D remains unclear. V was shortened by 7 bases and J by 4 bases, with 11 bases between the two germline ends. CDR1 and CDR2 (germline): DFQATT, SNEGSKA (reference sequence). This CDR3 region has 11 residues. The CDR3 DNA is TGCAGTGTAGACACCCCTTACGAGCAGTACTTC. Translation gives CSVDTPYEQYF.